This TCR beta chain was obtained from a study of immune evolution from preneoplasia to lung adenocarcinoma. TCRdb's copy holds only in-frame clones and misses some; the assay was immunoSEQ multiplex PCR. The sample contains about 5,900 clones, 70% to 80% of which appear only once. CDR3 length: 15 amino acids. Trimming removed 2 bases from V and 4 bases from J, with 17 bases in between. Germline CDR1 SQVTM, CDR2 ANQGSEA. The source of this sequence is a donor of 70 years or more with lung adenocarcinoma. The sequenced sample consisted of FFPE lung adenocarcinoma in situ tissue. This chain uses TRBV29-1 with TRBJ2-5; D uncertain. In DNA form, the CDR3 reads TGCAGCGTTGAAACTTATGCGGCGGTAAGAGAGACCCAGTACTTC. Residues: CSVETYAAVRETQYF. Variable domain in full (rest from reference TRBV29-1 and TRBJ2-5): SAVISQKPSRDICQRGTSLTIQCQVDSQVTMMFWYRQQPGQSLTLIATANQGSEATYESGFVIDKFPISRPNLTFSTLTVSNMSPEDSSIYLCSVETYAAVRETQYFGPGTRLLVL.